This T cell receptor (beta chain) was captured in a study of T cells in Graves' hyperthyroidism and ophthalmopathy. Amplification targeted TCR beta CDR3 regions from RNA transcripts. The TCR CDR3 was amplified in a first-round RT-PCR using the HTBI primer set. TCRdb reprocessed the multiplex PCR reads with MiXCR, giving one entry per CDR3 protein. The sample gives 450,000 to 500,000 distinct CDR3 sequences, roughly 23% of which show up once; under 55% is in the top ten. This CDR3 has 15 residues. Germline values: CDR1 SGHRS, CDR2 YFSETQ. The V gene end was trimmed by 0 bases and the J gene end by 8 bases; junction bases not matched to a gene: 6. This clonotype occurred a few times.

Sequencing was performed on blood. The rearrangement uses TRBV5-1 and TRBJ2-2, with 8 bases lining up with TRBD2. The sequence derives from a woman aged 70-85 years with Graves' ophthalmopathy. This CDR3 reads CASSLASGYRGELFF. CDR3 in DNA: TGCGCCAGCAGCTTGGCTAGCGGGTATCGTGGGGAGCTGTTTTTT. Full variable domain (missing parts from reference TRBV5-1 and TRBJ2-2): KAGVTQTPRYLIKTRGQQVTLSCSPISGHRSVSWYQQTPGQGLQFLFEYFSETQRNKGNFPGRFSGRQFSNSRSEMNVSTLELGDSALYLCASSLASGYRGELFFGEGSRLTVL.